This T cell receptor beta chain came from a study of OX40 agonist ivuxolimab in advanced cancers. Clones were read by immunoSEQ multiplex PCR, and TCRdb kept only the in-frame ones, dropping some. The sample records more than 75,000 clones, more than 85% being singletons. Trimming stripped 0 bases from V and 2 bases from J, with 10 bases between. The CDR3 length is 14 residues. Germline V gene data show CDR1 as GTSNPN and CDR2 as SVGIG (reference sequence). The sample was CD4+ or CD8+ T cells sorted from blood, taken in a trial of the OX40 agonist ivuxolimab. This chain connects TRBV30 to TRBJ1-2; D is ambiguous. The clonotype originates from an adult with an advanced solid tumor such as melanoma, head and neck, liver or kidney cancer. CDR3 bases: TGTGCCTGGAGTGTCCTCACGGAGAACTATGGCTACACCTTC. It codes for CAWSVLTENYGYTF.